This T cell receptor (beta chain) was identified in a study of beta chain features in type 1 diabetes (dated by TCRdb to 2016 to 2019). Looking at the study overall: Patients and healthy donors did not differ in mean age, gender distribution, total cell number or subset yield. In the study, TCRB repertoires of sorted circulating CD4+ T cell subsets from recently diagnosed type 1 diabetes patients were compared with those of matched healthy donors. Regulatory and stem cell-like memory subsets were obtained from only 8 patients and roughly eight healthy donors, while naive and central memory subsets were obtained from all 30 or so donors. Across all samples, almost 110 million sorted cells were examined, and cell number per subset correlated strongly with RNA yield. Paper-wide results and their limitations: At VDJ recombination sites, patients with type 1 diabetes made fewer insertions and deleted more nucleotides, a pattern implying thymic rearrangement abnormalities. PCR might favor shorter templates, but patient and control samples were amplified and corrected together, so any skew would affect both groups equally. Sequencing cDNA rather than genomic DNA could over-represent highly expressing activated cells, although activation and CD3 levels did not differ between groups. Naive, central memory and regulatory TCRB repertoires appeared more similar among patients than among healthy donors. In all four CD4+ subsets, TCRB CDR3 length was moderately but significantly shorter in type 1 diabetes patients. HLA sub-analyses involved small numbers of individuals, so any influence of HLA type on TCRB rearrangement remained unresolved.

All of the isolated RNA was reverse transcribed with the High Capacity cDNA Reverse Transcription Kit, so expressed TCRB transcripts were sequenced. Naive, central memory and regulatory T cell samples underwent deep immunoSEQ sequencing, averaging around 4 million total reads per sample. After sorted cells were lysed in RLT buffer, RNA was extracted with DNase-treated RNeasy Micro or Mini kits, with the choice depending on cell number. Each cell subset was processed separately to prevent cross-contamination, with patient and healthy donor samples processed together. Using the immunoSEQ multiplex PCR, TCRB sequences were amplified from cDNA into 87-bp fragments spanning the CDR3 region. Amplicons were sequenced on the Illumina HiSeq platform. The published analysis was carried out like this. PCR bias was corrected computationally using synthetic template baselines, and reads within Hamming distance 2 were collapsed, with unmergeable singletons discarded. Reads were aligned to IMGT to assign V, D and J genes, CDR3 length, and insertions or deletions at six rearrangement sites. Within each subset, clonotype counts were normalized to sorted cell number, after which true diversity and Gini coefficients were computed with the tcR R package. Repertoire sharing was quantified using the overlap coefficient calculated on TCRB nucleotide sequences. As a proxy for the pre-selection repertoire, out-of-frame TCRB sequences from naive cells were analyzed. Held by TCRdb, this immuneACCESS table contains in-frame sequences only and omits some clones. Under half of the omission traces to an unresolved V gene where checked; the cause of the rest is unknown. V and J calls plus clone size are reproduced from that table; the DNA served to infer D and trimming. Counted in this sample were 310,000 or so clones; 11% of them appeared once. The ten biggest clones cover about 0.015% of the sample.

Each donor gave one peripheral blood draw, around 0.12 L on average, collected into heparinised tubes. A BD FACSAria II was used to sort naive, central memory, regulatory and stem cell-like memory CD4+ T cells with a panel that included CD45RO, CCR7, CD25, CD127, CD95 and CD27. Every sorted population had a purity above 95%. PBMCs were isolated immediately by Lymphoprep density gradient centrifugation and stained directly without culture. So that batch effects would be minimized, each experiment stained and sorted samples in pairs, pairing one healthy donor with one patient. As regards this clone: Its antigen is unknown. Base quality data are lacking; no much larger clone is found one base away.

The CDR3 has 13 amino acids, counting the end cysteine and phenylalanine. Only the CDR3 portion is preserved as DNA: 39 bases, with reading frame beginning at the first base. From the germline V gene (reference sequence), CDR1 is SEHNR and CDR2 is FQNEAQ. The germline V end is reduced by 5 bases and the J end by 4 bases; junction bases left unmatched: 5. Recombination linked TRBV7-9 to TRBJ2-7; the central 7 bases match TRBD1. This TCR derives from a woman between 25 and 40 years old in good health. Specimen: naive CD4+ T cells from blood. This specimen's cell subset or site label, interpreted: true naive CD4+ T cells. The DNA sequence is TGTGCCAGCAGCCCAACAGGGGTATACGAGCAGTACTTC. Its protein reads: CASSPTGVYEQYF.